Following are 10 T cell receptor beta chains from one sample sequenced in a study of blood T cell repertoires in COVID-19 (dated by TCRdb to the early 2020s). Library generation was performed with the immunoSEQ multiplex PCR assay. TCRdb provides this immuneACCESS table in a form limited to in-frame rearrangements. Some clones are lacking; in checked studies, under half of them reflect an unresolved V gene, and why the rest are absent is not known. The sample yields 100,000 to 120,000 clones; around 64% were counted once. The biggest ten clones account for about 2% of the sample. The sample consisted of peripheral blood. Source of these receptors: a woman aged 40 to 50 with acute or convalescent COVID-19.

This clone was seen a few times. The CDR3 spells CASSLAVGLGGDEQFF. The CDR3 DNA is TGTGCCAGCAGCTTGGCCGTTGGTTTAGGGGGCGATGAGCAGTTCTTC. The V and J genes are TRBV5-6 and TRBJ2-1; 7 nucleotides align to TRBD1. The junction had 11 bases not matched to a gene; V was cut back by 0 bases and J by 8 bases. The CDR3 loop spans 16 amino acids. In germline, CDR1 is SGHDT, CDR2 YYEEEE.

The chain joins TRBV6-2 or TRBV6-3 to TRBJ1-1; a possible D gene is TRBD1 (5 bases). Between the trimmed V and J ends, which lost 6 bases and 5 bases, there was a span of 13 bases. Germline lookup yields CDR1 MNHEY and CDR2 SVGEGT. The CDR3 has 13 amino acids. This CDR3 reads CASSQTEITEAFF. The CDR3 DNA is TGTGCCAGCAGCCAGACAGAAATAACTGAAGCTTTCTTT.

In this sample, this clone turned up once. The CDR3 nucleotides are TGTGCCAGCAGGGACGCACAGGGGCCCACCTACGAGCAGTACTTC. Its protein is CASRDAQGPTYEQYF. The chain uses TRBV6-5 and TRBJ2-7; 7 bases fit TRBD1. Unmatched junction bases numbered 10, after V lost 6 bases and J lost 2 bases. The CDR3 loop spans 15 amino acids. CDR1 and CDR2 (germline): MNHEY, SVGAGI.

V and J are TRBV6-1 and TRBJ2-5; D ambiguous. V lost 3 bases to trimming and J lost 3 bases, with 8 bases between them. This CDR3 has 13 residues. Looked up from germline, CDR1 is MNHNS and CDR2 is SASEGT. The CDR3 coding sequence is TGTGCCAGCAGTGAGGGCAGAGAAGAGACCCAGTACTTC. Translation gives CASSEGREETQYF.

The chain combines TRBV4-1 with TRBJ2-2; 11 bases fit TRBD1. The germline V gene has CDR1 MGHRA and CDR2 YSYEKL. There are 18 residues in the CDR3. The V gene end was trimmed by 5 bases and the J gene end by 6 bases; junction bases not matched to a gene: 14. The CDR3 DNA reads as TGCGCCAGCAGCTCCGAACCGGGACAGGGGGTAGCGGCCGGGGAGCTGTTTTTT. It is translated as CASSSEPGQGVAAGELFF.

The genes are TRBV5-1 and TRBJ1-1; tentative D call: TRBD1 (5 bases). The germline V gene encodes CDR1 SGHRS and CDR2 YFSETQ. The CDR3 totals 17 residues. V lost 1 base, J lost 1 base, and 17 bases lay in between. CDR3 bases: TGCGCCAGCAGCTTGCGGGTGCAGGGAGGGGCGAACACTGAAGCTTTCTTT. Protein sequence: CASSLRVQGGANTEAFF.

The CDR3 loop reads CASSLAFPMNTEAFF. The CDR3 bases are TGTGCCAGCAGTTTGGCCTTCCCGATGAACACTGAAGCTTTCTTT. This chain links TRBV28 with TRBJ1-1; no definite D call. V dropped 3 bases and J dropped 0 bases, with 11 bases sitting between them. In germline, CDR1 is MDHEN, CDR2 SYDVKM. The CDR3 length is 15 residues.

This sequence joins TRBV6-5 and TRBJ1-2, with 7 positions matching TRBD1. The CDR3 extends over 12 amino acids. Germline CDR1 MNHEY, CDR2 SVGAGI. V lost 6 bases to trimming and J lost 7 bases; unmatched junction nucleotides: 5. The CDR3, as DNA: TGTGCCAGCAGAGAGGGGGCGAGTGGCTACACCTTC. Amino acid sequence: CASREGASGYTF.

The genes are TRBV4-3 and TRBJ2-1; 7 nucleotides align to TRBD2. Losses at the gene ends were 2 bases for V and 0 bases for J; bases not matched to a gene: 10. The CDR3 loop spans 18 amino acids. Germline values: CDR1 LGHNA, CDR2 YSLEER. As DNA, the CDR3 is TGCGCCAGCAGCCAATATTATGGGGGGGGGAGCTCCTACAATGAGCAGTTCTTC. This encodes CASSQYYGGGSSYNEQFF.

CDR3 loop: CASSFGYYSNQPQHF. Here the CDR3 DNA reads TGTGCCAGCAGTTTCGGGTACTATAGCAATCAGCCCCAGCATTTT. V usage is TRBV28 and J usage is TRBJ1-5; D is unclear. Per germline, CDR1 MDHEN and CDR2 SYDVKM. V was shortened by 3 bases and J by 0 bases, with 9 bases between the two germline ends. The CDR3 covers 15 residues.